This section outlines one T cell receptor beta chain sequence together with its context. Its antigen is still unknown. These data come from a study of blood T cells in healthy people across ages. V gave up 4 bases and J gave up 2 bases; unmatched junction bases: 5. Germline V lookup: CDR1 LGHNA, CDR2 YNFKEQ. This CDR3 comprises 16 residues. Primed by a sample-barcoded 5' primer and a J-beta primer mix, a second PCR proceeded for about 6 to 11 cycles. TCRdb processed the 5' RACE reads anew with MiXCR; each CDR3 protein has one entry. There are roughly 650,000 distinct CDR3 sequences in the sample; about 32% occur only once, and just over 15% lies in the top ten. General study findings and limits: Total diversity from one million sequenced T cells was likely underestimated.

The clonotype comes from an elderly woman in good health. Sequencing was done on a sample of blood. J is TRBJ2-3 and V is TRBV4-2; 11 nucleotides agree with TRBD2. The CDR3 nucleotides read TGTGCCAGCAGCCTGGGACTAGCGGAAAACACAGATACGCAGTATTTT. Protein product: CASSLGLAENTDTQYF.